The 30 T cell receptor beta chains listed next were all sequenced from one sample in a study of T cell responses to AZD1222 COVID-19 vaccine (dated by TCRdb to about 2021). The time point tag for this specimen amounts to: baseline before first vaccination. The library was prepared using the immunoSEQ multiplex PCR assay. TCRdb holds this immuneACCESS table with in-frame rearrangements only. Some clones are missing; in checked studies, unresolved V genes explain under half, and the rest has no known cause. Recorded for this sample are 110,000 to 150,000 clones; approximately 85% of them occurred a single time. The ten most abundant clones make up around 8% of the sample. Specimen: peripheral blood, collected on day 0 of AZD1222 vaccination. The receptors originated from an adult in good health.

The chain uses TRBV7-6 and TRBJ2-1; TRBD2 is a possible D gene (6 bases). The CDR3 contains 15 residues. The germline V gene has CDR1 SGHVS and CDR2 FNYEAQ. Between the trimmed V and J ends, which lost 5 bases and 7 bases, there was a span of 18 bases. The CDR3 DNA is TGTGCCAGCAGCCCCGTTGTGGGAGGCTTGAATGAGCAGTTCTTC. Its translation: CASSPVVGGLNEQFF.

V gene TRBV6-4 combines with J gene TRBJ1-1, with D unresolved. The V end was cut by 3 bases, the J end by 2 bases, with 13 bases between. Germline V gene lookup returns CDR1 MRHNA and CDR2 SNTAGT. This CDR3 comprises 15 residues. The CDR3 region is CASSEEGFSNTEAFF. The DNA of the CDR3 is TGTGCCAGCAGTGAAGAAGGCTTTAGTAACACTGAAGCTTTCTTT.

The chain recombines TRBV6-1 with TRBJ2-2, with D maybe TRBD2 (5 bases). The V and J ends lost 1 base and 0 bases respectively, with 6 bases between them. CDR3 size: 15 residues. CDR1 is MNHNS and CDR2 is SASEGT in the germline V gene. The CDR3 loop is CASSEGSANTGELFF. CDR3 coding DNA: TGTGCCAGCAGTGAAGGTAGCGCGAACACCGGGGAGCTGTTTTTT.

The rearrangement uses TRBV6-5 and TRBJ2-7; 7 bases line up with TRBD2. V lost 8 bases and J lost 6; bases outside the gene matches: 16. Germline values: CDR1 MNHEY, CDR2 SVGAGI. The CDR3 extends over 15 amino acids. CDR3 nucleotides: TGTGCCAGCGCAACCCTAGCGGCAGGGCCGGGCGAGCAGTACTTC. Its translation: CASATLAAGPGEQYF.

The rearrangement uses TRBV9 and TRBJ2-3, with 9 bases that match TRBD2. The V segment lost 3 bases and the J segment 5 bases; nucleotides outside the gene matches: 4. The length of the CDR3 is 14 residues. The germline gives CDR1 SGDLS, CDR2 YYNGEE. The CDR3 region has the DNA TGTGCCAGCAGCGGGACTAGCGTTGGAGATACGCAGTATTTT. It is translated as CASSGTSVGDTQYF.

This clone was seen once. The rearrangement links TRBV7-9 to TRBJ2-7, with 9 bases aligning to TRBD2. The V gene's germline CDR1 is SEHNR and CDR2 FQNEAQ (reference sequence). J gave up 2 bases and V 5 bases, and 4 bases lay outside the gene matches. The CDR3 covers 14 residues. CDR3 nucleotides: TGTGCCAGCAGCCCCCGACTAGCGGCCTACGAGCAGTACTTC. Encoded protein: CASSPRLAAYEQYF.

The chain has TRBV11-2 and TRBJ2-1; 12 bases fit TRBD2. Germline V gene sequence: CDR1 SGHAT, CDR2 FQNNGV. The CDR3 totals 19 residues. V was clipped by 4 bases and J by 5 bases; unmatched bases: 15. The CDR3 sequence is CASSSPVPSGRARDNEQFF. The CDR3 DNA reads TGTGCCAGCAGCTCCCCCGTTCCTAGCGGGAGGGCCCGAGACAATGAGCAGTTCTTC.

The sample holds one count of this clone. The V and J genes are TRBV4-1 and TRBJ1-5, with no clear D. This CDR3 has 15 residues. CDR1 is MGHRA and CDR2 is YSYEKL in the germline V gene. The V gene lost 3 bases and the J gene lost 4 bases, with 13 bases spanning the gap. This CDR3 is CASSHSSGGNQPQHF. CDR3 nucleotide sequence: TGCGCCAGCAGCCACAGCTCCGGAGGGAATCAGCCCCAGCATTTT.

This clone is a singleton in its sample. The chain has TRBV11-2 and TRBJ1-2, with a weak D call TRBD1 (5 bases). The germline CDR1 and CDR2 sequences are SGHAT and FQNNGV. The V end was cut by 5 bases, the J end by 7 bases, with 17 bases between. CDR3 size: 14 residues. The DNA of the CDR3 is TGTGCCAGCAGCCCGGCCGGGGGGATGTTTGGCTACACCTTC. Protein: CASSPAGGMFGYTF.

V gene TRBV6-4 combines with J gene TRBJ2-2; 7 positions agree with TRBD1. CDR1 and CDR2 from the germline V gene are MRHNA and SNTAGT. The CDR3 loop spans 15 amino acids. V trimming: 4 bases; J trimming: 0 bases; junction bases outside the gene matches: 2. The CDR3 nucleotides are TGTGCCAGCAGTGTCGGGACAGCGAACACCGGGGAGCTGTTTTTT. Amino acid sequence: CASSVGTANTGELFF.

This chain links TRBV27 with TRBJ2-2, with D possibly TRBD2 on 5 matching bases. V lost 7 bases to trimming and J lost 6 bases, with 18 bases between them. The CDR3 spans 15 residues. CDR1 and CDR2 from the germline V gene are MNHEY and SMNVEV (reference sequence). The CDR3 coding sequence is TGTGCCAGCACCTACTTTGCGGGTGCGGCCGGGGAGCTGTTTTTT. Protein sequence: CASTYFAGAAGELFF.

The V and J genes are TRBV4-1 and TRBJ1-4, with D hard to call. V was trimmed by 6 bases and J by 8 bases, leaving 19 bases between them. The germline V gene encodes CDR1 MGHRA and CDR2 YSYEKL. The CDR3 loop spans 15 amino acids. In DNA form, the CDR3 reads TGCGCCAGCAGTACAGACGCAAGGGAGGGAGAAAAACTGTTTTTT. Translation: CASSTDAREGEKLFF.

The V call is TRBV7-9, the J call TRBJ2-5, with 8 bases identical to TRBD1. V trimming: 4 bases; J trimming: 3 bases; junction bases outside the gene matches: 10. Germline CDR1 SEHNR, CDR2 FQNEAQ (reference sequence). This CDR3 spans 16 amino acids. CDR3 in DNA: TGTGCCAGCAGCTCCCCCAGGGGGCTCCCCGAAGAGACCCAGTACTTC. Protein product: CASSSPRGLPEETQYF.

The chain has TRBV6-5 and TRBJ1-1; D remains ambiguous. The CDR3 spans 12 residues. The germline CDR1 and CDR2 sequences are MNHEY and SVGAGI. V lost 6 bases and J lost 4, with 9 bases in between. The chain's CDR3 is CASRGSGTEAFF. The DNA for the CDR3 is TGTGCCAGCAGGGGGTCGGGCACTGAAGCTTTCTTT.

The chain recombines TRBV27 with TRBJ2-5, with no clear D. The CDR3 loop spans 15 amino acids. CDR1 is MNHEY and CDR2 is SMNVEV in the germline V gene (reference sequence). The ends were cut back, 4 bases at V and 5 bases at J, with 17 bases in the middle. This CDR3 is CASSWLPSLIETQYF. The CDR3 DNA sequence: TGTGCCAGCAGTTGGCTGCCATCCCTCATCGAGACCCAGTACTTC.

The chain recombines TRBV27 with TRBJ2-1; D is ambiguous. Germline loops: CDR1 MNHEY, CDR2 SMNVEV (reference sequence). The V and J ends lost 1 base and 0 bases respectively, with 13 bases between them. The CDR3 contains 17 residues. CDR3 sequence reads: CASSLLSPESSYNEQFF. DNA for the CDR3: TGTGCCAGCAGTTTATTAAGTCCGGAGAGCTCCTACAATGAGCAGTTCTTC.

V and J are TRBV6-5 and TRBJ2-7, with 10 nucleotides matching TRBD1. The CDR3 loop spans 14 amino acids. V shed 6 bases and J 2 bases; nucleotides not matched to a gene: 4. The germline V gene encodes CDR1 MNHEY and CDR2 SVGAGI. The CDR3 region is CASRAGTGAYEQYF. CDR3 nucleotides: TGTGCCAGCAGGGCCGGGACAGGGGCCTACGAGCAGTACTTC.

V is TRBV5-1 and J is TRBJ2-7; D is possibly TRBD1 (5 bases). The CDR3 runs to 13 residues. The V gene's germline CDR1 is SGHRS and CDR2 YFSETQ. V was clipped by 6 bases and J by 5 bases, with 15 bases between them. CDR3 residues: CASIGTGGHEQYF. Here the CDR3 DNA reads TGCGCCAGCATCGGCACAGGTGGGCACGAGCAGTACTTC.

The chain has TRBV30 and TRBJ1-2; D is possibly TRBD1 (5 bases). V was clipped by 7 bases and J by 12 bases, with 9 bases between them. Germline V gene lookup returns CDR1 GTSNPN and CDR2 SVGIG (reference sequence). CDR3 size: 8 residues. The CDR3 protein is CALQEHTF. CDR3 coding DNA: TGTGCCTTACAGGAGCACACCTTC.

In this sample, this clone turned up once. This chain links TRBV4-1 with TRBJ1-4; D gene unclear. V lost 1 base, J lost 7 bases, and 7 bases lay in between. Germline CDR1 and CDR2: MGHRA and YSYEKL. CDR3 length equals 13 residues. CDR3 bases: TGCGCCAGCAGCCAAGGACGGTCTGAAAAACTGTTTTTT. Protein: CASSQGRSEKLFF.

The rearrangement joins TRBV21-1 to TRBJ2-6. TRBV21-1 is a pseudogene segment. The CDR3 contains 11 residues. The CDR3 here is CACPGANVLTF. The CDR3 bases are TGTGCCTGTCCTGGGGCCAACGTCCTGACTTTC.

V is TRBV2 and J is TRBJ2-7; 13 bases align to TRBD2. CDR1 and CDR2 from the germline V gene are SNHLY and FYNNEI. V lost 4 bases to trimming and J lost 6 bases; unmatched junction nucleotides: 9. There are 16 residues in the CDR3. CDR3 DNA: TGTGCCAGCAGTGCGGGACTAGCGGGATTTCTAAGCGAGCAGTACTTC. Amino acids: CASSAGLAGFLSEQYF.

This clone was recorded only once. The chain is built from TRBV6-5 and TRBJ1-4; 7 nucleotides align to TRBD1. Germline assignment: CDR1 MNHEY and CDR2 SVGAGI. The CDR3 has 12 amino acids. The V gene end was trimmed by 6 bases and the J gene end by 13 bases; junction bases not matched to a gene: 8. Here the CDR3 reads CASSFDRDRLFF. For the CDR3, the DNA is TGTGCCAGCAGCTTTGACAGGGATCGACTGTTTTTT.

This clone turned up a few times. The chain is built from TRBV6-5 and TRBJ1-5, with TRBD1 as a possible D gene (6 bases). Germline CDR1 is MNHEY and CDR2 is SVGAGI. The CDR3 is 14 amino acids. V was cut by 6 bases and J by 3 bases, with 12 bases left in between. The CDR3 nucleotides read TGTGCCAGCAGACCACAGGGTAACAATCAGCCCCAGCATTTT. It yields the protein CASRPQGNNQPQHF.

A word on this clone: Other DNA sequences in the same sample also yield this CDR3. This CDR3 is CASSSYYEQYF. The CDR3 DNA is TGTGCCAGCAGCTCTTACTACGAGCAGTACTTC. The gene calls are TRBV7-2 and TRBJ2-7; D gene unclear. Per germline, CDR1 SGHTA and CDR2 FQGNSA. This CDR3 is built from 11 residues. V lost 4 bases and J 3 bases, leaving 4 bases between the germline ends.

This sequence joins TRBV2 and TRBJ2-2; D is uncertain. Germline lookup yields CDR1 SNHLY and CDR2 FYNNEI. The CDR3 sequence is 13 residues long. V was pared by 2 bases and J by 8 bases, with 9 bases between. The CDR3 reads CASSETWGGELFF. In DNA form, the CDR3 reads TGTGCCAGCAGTGAAACTTGGGGAGGGGAGCTGTTTTTT. Together with reference TRBV2 and TRBJ2-2, the CDR3 gives the full variable domain: EPEVTQTPSHQVTQMGQEVILRCVPISNHLYFYWYRQILGQKVEFLVSFYNNEISEKSEIFDDQFSVERPDGSNFTLKIRSTKLEDSAMYFCASSETWGGELFFGEGSRLTVL.

The V and J genes are TRBV7-7 and TRBJ1-2; no firm D call. Deletions cut 7 bases from V and 0 bases from J, with 15 bases between. The CDR3 spans 15 residues. The germline CDR1 and CDR2 sequences are SSHAT and FNYEAQ (reference sequence). The CDR3, as DNA: TGTGCCAGCACCCCCCTCGAGGGTCCTAACTATGGCTACACCTTC. It specifies CASTPLEGPNYGYTF.

The rearrangement joins TRBV6-5 to TRBJ1-3; D not resolved. V gave up 10 bases and J gave up 2 bases, with 12 bases separating them. Germline CDR1 and CDR2: MNHEY and SVGAGI. The CDR3 covers 13 residues. Here the CDR3 DNA reads TGTGCCACCCGAATCGGGACTGGAAACACCATATATTTT. Translated, it gives CATRIGTGNTIYF.

The genes are TRBV19 and TRBJ1-5; a weak D match, TRBD1 (5 bases). The V gene's germline CDR1 is LNHDA and CDR2 SQIVND (reference sequence). This CDR3 region has 15 residues. Trimming pared 1 base from V and 6 bases from J, leaving 13 bases between. The CDR3 DNA is TGTGCCAGTAGTATAGGTATCGCAGGGAGTCAGCCCCAGCATTTT. Translated, it gives CASSIGIAGSQPQHF.

In this sample, this clone turned up once. The same CDR3 is also encoded by other DNA sequences in this sample. The chain is built from TRBV28 and TRBJ2-5; D possibly corresponds to TRBD1 (8 bases). Trimming took off 3 bases at V and 5 bases at J, with 16 bases between the two ends. CDR3 length equals 15 residues. Germline CDR1 and CDR2: MDHEN and SYDVKM. The CDR3 is CASSLSTGGGETQYF. The CDR3 DNA follows: TGTGCCAGCAGTTTGTCTACAGGGGGGGGTGAGACCCAGTACTTC.